This record concerns one T cell receptor beta chain sequence. Its cognate antigen is unknown. The sample originates from a study of T cell clonotyping in hematopoietic cell transplantation. The length of the CDR3 is 13 residues. In germline, CDR1 is LGHNA, CDR2 YSLEER. Deletions cut 6 bases from V and 8 bases from J, with 13 bases between. Profiling relied on immunoSEQ multiplex PCR, and the TCRdb table lists in-frame clones only, not all of them. The data contain some 9,700 clones, approximately 96% of them singletons. The study's findings and limits: After transplant, recipient diversity fell while pathologically expanded clonotypes grew through day 180. Broader posttransplant TCR repertoire diversity was predicted by graft donor and pretransplant recipient Inverse Simpson Index values.

The chain has TRBV4-3 and TRBJ1-4; D perhaps matches TRBD1 (5 bases). This sequence originates from a male patient aged 60 to 75 who had an allogeneic stem cell transplant from a related donor, so the T cells may come from the graft donor. Some clones in this sample may be carry-over from other donors' samples. Sequencing was performed on peripheral blood mononuclear cells, taken 100 days after allogeneic stem cell transplant. CDR3 in amino acids: CASRRGVGEKLFF. For the CDR3, the DNA is TGCGCCAGCAGGAGAGGGGTTGGGGAAAAACTGTTTTTT.